The sequence of this T cell receptor (beta chain) was determined in a study of vaccination and CD4 T cells after COVID-19. As for time point: late sampling 161 to 241 days after vaccination in three convalescent patients. Treatment in this sample: roughly 10-day PBMC culture with coronavirus spike peptide pools or control peptides (ViraFEST assay). A remark on this clonotype: Its antigen is not known.

Oncomine TCR Beta short-read sequencing was applied to DNA from cultured CD4+ T cells. The authors extracted genomic DNA from cultured CD4+ T cells. MiXCR, run by TCRdb on the PCR reads, gives a single entry per CDR3 protein. Altogether 20,000 to 25,000 distinct CDR3 sequences are present, about half being singletons, with the ten largest covering approximately 13%. This CDR3 is built from 13 residues. CDR1 and CDR2 from the germline V gene are MNHEY and SMNVEV (reference sequence). V lost 5 bases and J 9 bases, leaving 11 bases between the germline ends. Sequences were derived from CD4+ T cells from blood, cultured in vitro, sampled about 7 months after SARS-CoV-2 vaccination. The chain couples TRBV27 to TRBJ1-6; D unclear. The clonotype comes from a human donor who had recovered from COVID-19. CDR3 residues: CASSQRGVSPLHF. The CDR3 DNA follows: TGTGCCAGCAGTCAACGAGGAGTTTCACCCCTCCACTTT.